The clone carrying this TCR beta chain was detected ten times or more. V lost 6 bases to trimming and J lost 10 bases, with 13 bases between them. In germline, CDR1 is SGHTA, CDR2 FQGNSA. This CDR3 has 13 residues. Each CDR3 protein gets one entry after TCRdb re-called the 5' RACE reads with MiXCR. The top ten hold under 3% of the sample, which has nearly 55,000 distinct CDR3 sequences, over 15% seen once. Input material: naive CD4+ T cells sorted from blood. This sample's subset: naive CD4+ T cells, CD4+CD45RA+CD25-. V gene TRBV7-2 combines with J gene TRBJ1-6, with D uncertain. This TCR came from a female donor with breast cancer. CDR3 nucleotide sequence: TGTGCCAGCAGGGATACCGTCGGGTCACCCCTCCACTTT. Its protein is CASRDTVGSPLHF.